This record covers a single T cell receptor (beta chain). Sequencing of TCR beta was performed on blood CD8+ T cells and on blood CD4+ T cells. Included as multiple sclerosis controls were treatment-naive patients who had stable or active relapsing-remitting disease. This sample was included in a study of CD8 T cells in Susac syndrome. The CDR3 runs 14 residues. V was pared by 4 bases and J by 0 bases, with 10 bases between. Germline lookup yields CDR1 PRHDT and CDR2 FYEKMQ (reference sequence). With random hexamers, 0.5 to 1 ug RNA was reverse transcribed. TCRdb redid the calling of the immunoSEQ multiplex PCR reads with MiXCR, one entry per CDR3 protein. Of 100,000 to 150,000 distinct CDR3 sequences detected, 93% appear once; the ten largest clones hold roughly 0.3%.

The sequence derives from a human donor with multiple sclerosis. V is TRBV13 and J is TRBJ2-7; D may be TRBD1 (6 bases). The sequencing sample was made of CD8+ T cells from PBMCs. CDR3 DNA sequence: TGTGCCAGCAGCTCCCGGACAGTCTCCTACGAGCAGTACTTC. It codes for CASSSRTVSYEQYF.